The 32 T cell receptor beta chains in this list originate from one sample, sequenced in a study of blood T cells in healthy people across ages. The second PCR ran about 6 to 12 cycles with a sample-barcoded 5' primer and J-beta primers. TCRdb independently ran MiXCR on the 5' RACE reads; one entry per CDR3 protein. Among hundreds of thousands of distinct CDR3 sequences, about 48% were seen once, and the ten largest hold roughly 13%. Sequencing used blood. Receptor source: a man aged 25-45 years in good health.

This clonotype came up a few times. The chain joins TRBV20-1 to TRBJ2-1; maybe TRBD1 (7 bases). This CDR3 is built from 14 residues. Trimming cost V 0 bases and J 7 bases, with 13 bases left between them. Germline CDR1 and CDR2: DFQATT and SNEGSKA (reference sequence). The CDR3 loop reads CSARDRPGGNEQFF. DNA for the CDR3: TGCAGTGCTAGAGATCGGCCAGGGGGGAATGAGCAGTTCTTC.

The rearrangement links TRBV5-1 to TRBJ2-1; 9 positions match TRBD2. The CDR3 runs to 14 residues. Germline V gene sequence: CDR1 SGHRS, CDR2 YFSETQ. With V trimmed by 2 bases and J by 6 bases, 3 bases remained unmatched. CDR3 protein: CASSFAGGFNEQFF. In nucleotides, the CDR3 is TGCGCCAGCAGCTTCGCGGGGGGGTTCAATGAGCAGTTCTTC. Supplemented by reference TRBV5-1 and TRBJ2-1, the full variable domain reads KAGVTQTPRYLIKTRGQQVTLSCSPISGHRSVSWYQQTPGQGLQFLFEYFSETQRNKGNFPGRFSGRQFSNSRSEMNVSTLELGDSALYLCASSFAGGFNEQFFGPGTRLTVL.

The chain combines TRBV3-1 with TRBJ2-1, with TRBD2 matching over 9 bases. CDR3 length: 15 amino acids. Germline V lookup: CDR1 LGHDT, CDR2 YNNKEL (reference sequence). J gave up 5 bases and V 4 bases, and 6 bases lay outside the gene matches. In DNA, the CDR3 is TGTGCCAGCAGCCGCGTGGCTAGCGGGGACAATGAGCAGTTCTTC. Encoded protein: CASSRVASGDNEQFF.

The chain uses TRBV2 and TRBJ2-1; tentative D call: TRBD2 (7 bases). The germline gives CDR1 SNHLY, CDR2 FYNNEI. This CDR3 contains 13 residues. Trimming removed 10 bases at V and 1 base at J, with 11 bases between. CDR3 loop: CATGGASYNEQFF. In DNA, the CDR3 is TGTGCCACTGGGGGGGCGTCCTACAATGAGCAGTTCTTC.

The chain has TRBV28 and TRBJ1-2; D is possibly TRBD1 (6 bases). Germline values: CDR1 MDHEN, CDR2 SYDVKM. This CDR3 comprises 14 residues. V was pared by 5 bases and J by 2 bases, with 12 bases between. CDR3 in DNA: TGTGCCAGCAGTCCCGGGACATTCAACTATGGCTACACCTTC. This translates into CASSPGTFNYGYTF.

Details on this clonotype: A much larger clone sits a single nucleotide away, making a read error possible. This rearrangement joins TRBV2 to TRBJ2-1; D is undetermined. Germline values: CDR1 SNHLY, CDR2 FYNNEI. The CDR3 covers 9 residues. V was clipped by 8 bases and J by 6 bases, with 2 bases between them. CDR3: CASRNEQFF. DNA of the CDR3: TGTGCCAGCCGCAATGAGCAGTTCTTC.

This clonotype was counted a few times. The V gene is TRBV27, the J gene TRBJ2-2; 8 positions match TRBD2. The germline CDR1 and CDR2 sequences are MNHEY and SMNVEV (reference sequence). This CDR3 region has 15 residues. J gave up 6 bases and V 3 bases, and 6 bases lay outside the gene matches. The CDR3 sequence is CASSFGTSVSGELFF. The CDR3, as DNA: TGTGCCAGCAGTTTTGGGACTAGTGTCTCCGGGGAGCTGTTTTTT.

The chain recombines TRBV6-1 with TRBJ1-4, with D perhaps TRBD1 (6 bases). The CDR3 covers 13 residues. CDR1 is MNHNS, CDR2 SASEGT, per germline. Trimming removed 7 bases from V and 5 bases from J, with 11 bases in between. CDR3 in amino acids: CASNRDMNEKLFF. The CDR3 DNA reads TGTGCCAGCAACCGGGACATGAATGAAAAACTGTTTTTT.

This clonotype showed up just a few times. The chain combines TRBV6-5 with TRBJ2-1, with TRBD2 matching 8 bases. Germline-derived CDR1 and CDR2 are MNHEY and SVGAGI. The CDR3 has 15 residues. With 6 bases clipped from V and 4 bases from J, the junction kept 8 bases outside the gene matches. For the CDR3, the DNA is TGTGCCAGCAGCCAACTTTCTAGCGGGTACAATGAGCAGTTCTTC. This codes for CASSQLSSGYNEQFF.

The rearrangement uses TRBV15 and TRBJ1-1; D is ambiguous. This CDR3 comprises 15 residues. V dropped 1 base and J dropped 4 bases, with 13 bases sitting between them. Germline CDR1 is LNHNV and CDR2 is YYDKDF (reference sequence). The CDR3: CATSRGGFLGTEAFF. The CDR3 DNA sequence: TGTGCCACCAGCAGAGGAGGGTTTTTGGGCACTGAAGCTTTCTTT. Filled out from reference TRBV15 and TRBJ1-1, the complete variable domain reads DAMVIQNPRYQVTQFGKPVTLSCSQTLNHNVMYWYQQKSSQAPKLLFHYYDKDFNNEADTPDNFQSRRPNTSFCFLDIRSPGLGDTAMYLCATSRGGFLGTEAFFGQGTRLTVV.

J is TRBJ1-2 and V is TRBV6-5; no clear D gene. Trimming shortened V by 2 bases and J by 3 bases, and 7 bases separated the two germline ends. The CDR3 totals 13 residues. CDR1 is MNHEY and CDR2 is SVGAGI in the germline V gene. DNA for the CDR3: TGTGCCAGCAGTTACAACGGGTACTATGGCTACACCTTC. It is translated as CASSYNGYYGYTF.

The gene calls are TRBV6-2 or TRBV6-3 and TRBJ2-5; D gene uncertain. The CDR3 has 14 residues. V gave up 8 bases and J gave up 11 bases, with 24 bases separating them. Germline values: CDR1 MNHEY, CDR2 SVGEGT. The CDR3 here is CASSTPPNYNEQYF. CDR3 sequence (DNA): TGTGCCAGCTCGACTCCCCCTAACTACAATGAGCAGTACTTC.

This chain uses TRBV7-9 with TRBJ2-1; 13 bases match TRBD2. The CDR3 length is 17 residues. V shed 1 base, J shed 5 bases, and the junction held 5 bases outside the gene matches. Germline CDR1 reads SEHNR; CDR2 reads FQNEAQ (reference sequence). The CDR3, as DNA: TGTGCCAGCAGCTTAGGGACTAGCGGGGGAACAAACAATGAGCAGTTCTTC. It yields the protein CASSLGTSGGTNNEQFF. Using reference TRBV7-9 and TRBJ2-1 for the parts outside the CDR3, the full variable domain is DTGVSQNPRHKITKRGQNVTFRCDPISEHNRLYWYRQTLGQGPEFLTYFQNEAQLEKSRLLSDRFSAERPKGSFSTLEIQRTEQGDSAMYLCASSLGTSGGTNNEQFFGPGTRLTVL.

This clonotype appeared a single time. Here the CDR3 DNA reads TGTGCCAGCAGGAGAGCCGACAGGGGGTCCTCCTACGAGCAGTACTTC. Its translation is CASRRADRGSSYEQYF. The V call is TRBV6-6, the J call TRBJ2-7, with 9 positions matching TRBD1. This CDR3 is built from 16 residues. The V gene's germline CDR1 is MNHNY and CDR2 SVGAGI (reference sequence). Unmatched junction bases numbered 9, after V lost 6 bases and J lost 0 bases.

In the case of this clonotype: Germline and junction disagree at one end, which may indicate a read error. This chain uses TRBV28 with TRBJ2-4; 9 bases align to TRBD2. The V gene's germline CDR1 is MDHEN and CDR2 SYDVKM. The CDR3 is made up of 18 amino acids. The CDR3 here is CASSLLGGGAGAKNTQYF. The CDR3 coding sequence is TGTGCCAGCAGTTTACTCGGCGGGGGGGCCGGGGCCAAAAACACTCAGTACTTC.

The rearrangement uses TRBV6-6 and TRBJ2-7, with no clear D. TRBJ2-5 matches the DNA end more closely, so the J call is doubtful. CDR3 length: 12 residues. Per germline, CDR1 MNHNY and CDR2 SVGAGI (reference sequence). DNA of the CDR3: TGTGCCAGCAGTTACAACCGGGAGACCCAGTACTTC. Protein product: CASSYNRETQYF.

To note about this clonotype: Relative to the germline gene, one junction end is altered; a read error may explain this. V gene TRBV12-5 combines with J gene TRBJ1-2, with TRBD1 matching over 10 bases. The CDR3 has 16 residues. Germline V gives CDR1 LGHNT, CDR2 FRNRAP. The chain's CDR3 is CASGLIRDRGSYGHTF. The CDR3, as DNA: TGTGCTAGTGGTTTGATCCGGGACAGGGGCTCTTATGGCCACACCTTC.

This clonotype was found a few times. Germline and junction disagree at one end, which may indicate a read error. CDR3 amino acids: CAISDPGLAGGTDTQYF. CDR3 bases: TGTGCCATCAGTGATCCAGGACTAGCGGGGGGCACAGATACGCAGTATTTT. This sequence joins TRBV24-1 and TRBJ2-3; TRBD2 matches 13 bases. CDR1 and CDR2 (germline): KGHDR, SFDVKD. The CDR3 is 17 residues long.

The CDR3 sequence is CASSSRQGGGHNEQFF. The CDR3 DNA is TGCGCCAGCAGCTCAAGACAGGGGGGGGGGCACAATGAGCAGTTCTTC. The chain is built from TRBV4-3 and TRBJ2-1; 9 positions agree with TRBD1. CDR3 length: 16 amino acids. The V segment lost 5 bases and the J segment 5 bases; nucleotides outside the gene matches: 10. The germline CDR1 and CDR2 sequences are LGHNA and YSLEER.

The gene calls are TRBV6-2 or TRBV6-3 and TRBJ2-2, with 7 nucleotides matching TRBD2. The CDR3 runs 13 residues. V lost 6 bases to trimming and J lost 7 bases; unmatched junction nucleotides: 5. Germline-derived CDR1 and CDR2 are MNHEY and SVGEGT. For the CDR3, the DNA is TGTGCCAGCAGGGATCTAGCGGACGGGGAGCTGTTTTTT. Protein product: CASRDLADGELFF.

The J gene is TRBJ2-4, the V gene TRBV7-2, with 9 nucleotides matching TRBD2. Germline V CDR1 and CDR2: SGHTA, FQGNSA. There are 16 residues in the CDR3. Trimming at V came to 3 bases and at J to 1 base, leaving 4 bases not matched to a gene. As DNA, the CDR3 is TGTGCCAGCAGCTTCACGAGCGGGGGGGCCAAAAACATTCAGTACTTC. It translates to CASSFTSGGAKNIQYF.

V usage is TRBV7-2 and J usage is TRBJ2-1; D not certain. CDR1 SGHTA and CDR2 FQGNSA come from the germline V gene. V was clipped by 5 bases and J by 7 bases, with 12 bases between them. CDR3 length equals 13 residues. CDR3 DNA sequence: TGTGCCAGCAGCGTAGGCCAGAGAAATGAGCAGTTCTTC. Protein: CASSVGQRNEQFF.

The genes are TRBV2 and TRBJ2-5; unclear D gene. The J call may be mistaken, given a closer DNA end match to TRBJ2-7. CDR3 length: 13 amino acids. CDR1 and CDR2 from the germline V gene are SNHLY and FYNNEI. The CDR3 spells CASSVSLVDEQYF. The DNA of the CDR3 is TGTGCCAGCAGTGTGTCGCTAGTTGACGAGCAGTACTTC.

This clonotype has only a few counts. The chain uses TRBV7-2 and TRBJ2-7; D is undetermined. Germline CDR1 reads SGHTA; CDR2 reads FQGNSA. V lost 0 bases and J 5 bases, leaving 14 bases between the germline ends. The CDR3 spans 15 residues. The CDR3 region is CASSLAVWGGDEQYF. CDR3 DNA sequence: TGTGCCAGCAGCTTAGCGGTCTGGGGTGGGGACGAGCAGTACTTC.

The rearrangement joins TRBV5-1 to TRBJ2-7, with 9 bases matching TRBD1. This CDR3 has 15 amino acids. Germline V gene data show CDR1 as SGHRS and CDR2 as YFSETQ. J gave up 2 bases and V 2 bases, and 5 bases lay outside the gene matches. The CDR3 DNA reads TGCGCCAGCAGCTTACGTGACAGGGGGACCTACGAGCAGTACTTC. It codes for CASSLRDRGTYEQYF.

This clonotype was counted at least ten times. This chain uses TRBV7-2 with TRBJ2-7; the match to TRBD1 covers 7 bases. J gave up 0 bases and V 2 bases, and 4 bases lay outside the gene matches. Germline values: CDR1 SGHTA, CDR2 FQGNSA. CDR3 length equals 15 residues. The CDR3 DNA is TGTGCCAGCAGCTTAATACAGGGGAGCTCCTACGAGCAGTACTTC. This translates into CASSLIQGSSYEQYF. Full variable domain (outside the CDR3, taken from reference TRBV7-2 and TRBJ2-7): GAGVSQSPSNKVTEKGKDVELRCDPISGHTALYWYRQSLGQGLEFLIYFQGNSAPDKSGLPSDRFSAERTGGSVSTLTIQRTQQEDSAVYLCASSLIQGSSYEQYFGPGTRLTVT.

CDR3 region: CASERGDYNEQFF. DNA of the CDR3: TGTGCCAGCGAAAGGGGGGACTACAATGAGCAGTTCTTC. The chain joins TRBV28 to TRBJ2-1; TRBD1 or TRBD2 may be the D gene (6 bases each). The CDR3 runs 13 residues. Between the trimmed V and J ends, which lost 8 bases and 3 bases, there was a span of 11 bases. Germline V gives CDR1 MDHEN, CDR2 SYDVKM. The whole variable domain, filled in from reference TRBV28 and TRBJ2-1, reads DVKVTQSSRYLVKRTGEKVFLECVQDMDHENMFWYRQDPGLGLRLIYFSYDVKMKEKGDIPEGYSVSREKKERFSLILESASTNQTSMYLCASERGDYNEQFFGPGTRLTVL.

This chain uses TRBV5-6 with TRBJ2-7; no firm D call. CDR1 and CDR2 from the germline V gene are SGHDT and YYEEEE. V shed 2 bases and J shed 0 bases, with 15 bases lying between them. This CDR3 has 16 amino acids. Written as DNA, the CDR3 is TGTGCCAGCAGCTTATGGGCCCGGATCAGCTCCTACGAGCAGTACTTC. The encoded protein is CASSLWARISSYEQYF.

Of note for this clonotype: One junction end does not reproduce the germline sequence, and a read error may be involved. This rearrangement joins TRBV4-3 to TRBJ1-2; no firm D call. This CDR3 spans 14 amino acids. Germline V gene sequence: CDR1 LGHNA, CDR2 YSLEER. This CDR3 is CAGSQDVGMGGYTF. The DNA for the CDR3 is TGCGCCGGCAGCCAAGATGTGGGGATGGGGGGCTACACCTTC.

The V gene is TRBV28, the J gene TRBJ2-1; tentatively, D is TRBD2 (6 bases). The CDR3 is 15 residues long. The germline CDR1 and CDR2 sequences are MDHEN and SYDVKM. V was clipped by 4 bases and J by 6 bases, with 16 bases between them. The CDR3 protein is CASSSRRGNPNEQFF. CDR3 DNA: TGTGCCAGCAGTTCCAGGCGGGGAAACCCCAATGAGCAGTTCTTC.

This chain links TRBV28 with TRBJ2-1, with 7 bases aligning to TRBD1. The junction had 9 bases not matched to a gene; V was cut back by 6 bases and J by 13 bases. This CDR3 contains 12 residues. Germline V gene data show CDR1 as MDHEN and CDR2 as SYDVKM. CDR3 sequence (DNA): TGTGCCAGCAGCCAAACAGGGGAAGGCCAGTTCTTC. Protein product: CASSQTGEGQFF.

The J gene is TRBJ2-1, the V gene TRBV3-1; weak D call: TRBD1 (6 bases). Germline V gene data show CDR1 as LGHDT and CDR2 as YNNKEL (reference sequence). V gave up 5 bases and J gave up 3 bases, with 14 bases separating them. This CDR3 region has 15 residues. CDR3 loop: CASSYRQGFYNEQFF. As DNA, the CDR3 is TGTGCCAGCAGCTACCGGCAGGGGTTCTACAATGAGCAGTTCTTC.